These 10 T cell receptor beta chains originate from one sample sequenced in a study of vaccination and CD4 T cells after COVID-19. No antigen has been identified for these receptors. Indicated treatment: roughly 10-day PBMC culture with coronavirus spike peptide pools or control peptides (ViraFEST assay). With the Oncomine TCR Beta short-read assay, DNA from cultured CD4+ T cells was sequenced. TCRdb called the PCR reads again in MiXCR, with one record for every CDR3 protein. Of 15,000 to 25,000 distinct CDR3 sequences in the sample, approximately 42% are singletons; the top ten hold about 25%. This specimen consisted of CD4+ T cells from blood, cultured in vitro, obtained before SARS-CoV-2 vaccination. The receptors stem from a human donor who received a COVID-19 vaccine.

This clonotype ranks as large. The chain recombines TRBV7-8 with TRBJ1-2, with D possibly being TRBD1 (5 bases). The V end lost 4 bases, the J end lost 7 bases, and 25 bases lay between the germline ends. This CDR3 is 17 amino acids long. Germline loops: CDR1 SGHVS, CDR2 FQNEAQ. CDR3 DNA: TGTGCCAGCAGCTCCCGAGCCGGAGAAGGGGTAGTTCGTGGCTACACCTTC. Protein sequence: CASSSRAGEGVVRGYTF.

This clonotype was counted between two and nine times. The V gene is TRBV25-1, the J gene TRBJ2-5; D not certain. Germline V CDR1 and CDR2: MGHDK, SYGVNS. V lost 3 bases to trimming and J lost 5 bases, with 13 bases between them. The CDR3 consists of 14 residues. The CDR3 here is CASSDPGRWETQYF. In DNA, the CDR3 is TGTGCCAGCAGTGACCCGGGCCGCTGGGAGACCCAGTACTTC.

The chain has TRBV10-1 and TRBJ2-7; 8 bases match TRBD2. CDR1 and CDR2 (germline): WNHNN, SYGVQD (reference sequence). J was trimmed by 3 bases and V by 6 bases; bases with no gene match: 13. The length of the CDR3 is 16 residues. CDR3 coding DNA: TGCGCCAGCAGCCCGGGGGGGGGAGAGGTAGGCTACGAGCAGTACTTC. Residues: CASSPGGGEVGYEQYF.

The CDR3 protein is CSAILAGGPSSYNEQFF. The CDR3 nucleotides read TGCAGTGCTATTCTAGCGGGGGGGCCGAGCTCCTACAATGAGCAGTTCTTC. The rearrangement uses TRBV20-1 and TRBJ2-1, with 12 bases that match TRBD2. The trim removed 4 bases at V and 0 bases at J, leaving 7 bases unmatched. This CDR3 spans 17 amino acids. The germline V gene has CDR1 DFQATT and CDR2 SNEGSKA (reference sequence).

This clonotype was recorded a few times. V and J are TRBV6-5 and TRBJ1-5, with a tentative D call TRBD1 (6 bases). V dropped 2 bases and J dropped 2 bases, with 10 bases sitting between them. Germline assignment: CDR1 MNHEY and CDR2 SVGAGI. This CDR3 spans 15 amino acids. In DNA form, the CDR3 reads TGTGCCAGCAGTTACGGGACAACGGGCAATCAGCCCCAGCATTTT. This gives the protein CASSYGTTGNQPQHF.

In its sample, this clonotype was seen a few times. The rearrangement links TRBV20-1 to TRBJ1-1; tentatively, D is TRBD1 (5 bases). This CDR3 comprises 13 residues. Per the germline V gene, CDR1 is DFQATT and CDR2 is SNEGSKA (reference sequence). The germline V and J ends were trimmed by 5 bases and 1 base, with 11 bases remaining between them. This CDR3 reads CSAAGGGNTEAFF. The CDR3 DNA reads as TGCAGTGCTGCGGGTGGGGGGAACACTGAAGCTTTCTTT.

This chain joins TRBV7-2 and TRBJ1-6; the match to TRBD1 covers 7 bases. Germline CDR1 and CDR2: SGHTA and FQGNSA. V shed 5 bases, J shed 8 bases, and the junction held 9 bases outside the gene matches. CDR3 size: 15 residues. The CDR3 DNA follows: TGTGCCAGCAGCACCCTAGCAGGGGGTGATTCACCCCTCCACTTT. Its translation: CASSTLAGGDSPLHF.

The J gene is TRBJ1-3, the V gene TRBV7-9; D unclear. The germline gives CDR1 SEHNR, CDR2 FQNEAQ (reference sequence). V was pared by 0 bases and J by 0 bases, with 3 bases between. The CDR3 loop spans 14 amino acids. The CDR3 spells CASSLAASGNTIYF. CDR3 nucleotides: TGTGCCAGCAGCTTAGCGGCCTCTGGAAACACCATATATTTT. Filled out from reference TRBV7-9 and TRBJ1-3, the complete variable domain reads DTGVSQNPRHKITKRGQNVTFRCDPISEHNRLYWYRQTLGQGPEFLTYFQNEAQLEKSRLLSDRFSAERPKGSFSTLEIQRTEQGDSAMYLCASSLAASGNTIYFGEGSWLTVV.

There are a few counts of this clonotype. The chain is built from TRBV12-3 or TRBV12-4 and TRBJ1-1; tentative D call: TRBD1 (5 bases). This CDR3 is built from 16 residues. V was pared by 6 bases and J by 4 bases, with 21 bases between. CDR3 coding DNA: TGTGCCAGCAGAGCGATGGGACCGGGTTTTGGCACTGAAGCTTTCTTT. It codes for CASRAMGPGFGTEAFF.

V and J are TRBV30 and TRBJ1-2; D is perhaps TRBD1 (5 bases). Between the trimmed V and J ends, which lost 5 bases and 5 bases, there was a span of 9 bases. This CDR3 region has 11 residues. Germline lookup yields CDR1 GTSNPN and CDR2 SVGIG (reference sequence). The CDR3 sequence: CAWAGGYGYTF. The CDR3 DNA reads as TGTGCCTGGGCGGGGGGTTATGGCTACACCTTC.